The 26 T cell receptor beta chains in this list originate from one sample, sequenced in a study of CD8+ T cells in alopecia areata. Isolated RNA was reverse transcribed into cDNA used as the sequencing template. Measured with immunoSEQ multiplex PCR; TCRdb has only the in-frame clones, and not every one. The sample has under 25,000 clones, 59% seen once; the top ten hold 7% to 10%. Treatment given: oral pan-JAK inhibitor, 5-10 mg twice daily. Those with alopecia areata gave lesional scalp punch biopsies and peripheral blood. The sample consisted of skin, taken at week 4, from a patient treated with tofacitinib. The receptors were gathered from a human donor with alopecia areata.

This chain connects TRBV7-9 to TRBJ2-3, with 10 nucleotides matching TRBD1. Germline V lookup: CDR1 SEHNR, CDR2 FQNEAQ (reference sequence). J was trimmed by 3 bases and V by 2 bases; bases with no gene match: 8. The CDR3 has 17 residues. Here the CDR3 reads CASSLNDRGQWTDTQYF. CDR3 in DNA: TGTGCCAGCAGCTTAAACGACAGGGGGCAGTGGACAGATACGCAGTATTTT.

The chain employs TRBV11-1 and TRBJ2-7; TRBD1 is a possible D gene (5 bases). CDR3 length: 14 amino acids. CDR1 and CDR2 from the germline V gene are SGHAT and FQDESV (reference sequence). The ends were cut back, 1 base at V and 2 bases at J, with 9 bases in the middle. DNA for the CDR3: TGTGCCAGCAGCTTAGGTGCAGGGACCTACGAGCAGTACTTC. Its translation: CASSLGAGTYEQYF.

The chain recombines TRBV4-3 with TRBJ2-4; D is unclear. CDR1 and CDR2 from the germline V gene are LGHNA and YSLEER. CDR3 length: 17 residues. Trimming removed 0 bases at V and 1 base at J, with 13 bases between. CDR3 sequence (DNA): TGCGCCAGCAGCCAAGAGGCCGTAATTATGGCCAAAAACATTCAGTACTTC. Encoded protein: CASSQEAVIMAKNIQYF.

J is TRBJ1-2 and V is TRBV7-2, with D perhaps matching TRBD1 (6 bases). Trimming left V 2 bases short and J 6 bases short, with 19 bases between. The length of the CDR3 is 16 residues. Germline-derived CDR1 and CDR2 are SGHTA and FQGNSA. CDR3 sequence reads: CASSLKVGGGLDGYTF. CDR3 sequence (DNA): TGTGCCAGCAGCTTAAAGGTTGGGGGCGGCCTTGATGGCTACACCTTC.

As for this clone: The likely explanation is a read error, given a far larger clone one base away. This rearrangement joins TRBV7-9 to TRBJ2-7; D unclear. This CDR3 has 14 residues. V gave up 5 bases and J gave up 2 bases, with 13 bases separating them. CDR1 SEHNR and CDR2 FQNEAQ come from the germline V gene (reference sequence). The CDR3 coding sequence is TGTGCCAGCAGCCATGGGAACAGCCCCTACGAGCAGTACTTC. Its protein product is CASSHGNSPYEQYF.

CDR3 bases: TGTGCCAGCAGCCAAGACGGGGCCCTCGAGCAGTACTTC. It codes for CASSQDGALEQYF. V gene TRBV4-2 combines with J gene TRBJ2-7; the D call may be TRBD1 or TRBD2 (5 bases each). Trimming left V 0 bases short and J 6 bases short, with 9 bases between. The CDR3 is 13 residues long. From germline, CDR1 is LGHNA and CDR2 YNFKEQ.

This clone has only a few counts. CDR3 residues: CSVQGTSGGRSSYNEQFF. The CDR3 coding sequence is TGCAGCGTTCAAGGGACTAGCGGGGGCCGGAGCTCCTACAATGAGCAGTTCTTC. The chain combines TRBV29-1 with TRBJ2-1; 14 positions agree with TRBD2. Germline CDR1 and CDR2: SQVTM and ANQGSEA. The CDR3 length is 18 residues. Unmatched junction bases numbered 9, after V lost 5 bases and J lost 0 bases.

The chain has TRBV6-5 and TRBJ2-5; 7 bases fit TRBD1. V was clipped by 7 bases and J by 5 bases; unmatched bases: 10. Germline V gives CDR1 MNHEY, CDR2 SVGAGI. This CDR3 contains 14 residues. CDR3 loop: CASKDTGDRETQYF. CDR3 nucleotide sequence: TGTGCCAGCAAAGACACAGGGGACCGGGAGACCCAGTACTTC.

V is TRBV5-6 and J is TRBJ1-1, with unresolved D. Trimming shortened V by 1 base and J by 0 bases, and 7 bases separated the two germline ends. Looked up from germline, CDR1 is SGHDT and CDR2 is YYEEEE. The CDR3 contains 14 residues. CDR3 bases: TGTGCCAGCAGCTTGATCCAGTTGAACACTGAAGCTTTCTTT. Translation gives CASSLIQLNTEAFF.

The DNA of the CDR3 is TGCGCCAGCAGCCCCGGACAGGGGGCAGCTAATGAAAAACTGTTTTTT. Its protein product is CASSPGQGAANEKLFF. The rearrangement joins TRBV4-1 to TRBJ1-4; 11 bases are a match to TRBD1. Germline CDR1 and CDR2: MGHRA and YSYEKL. The CDR3 is 16 residues long. Trimming at V came to 4 bases and at J to 3 bases, leaving 4 bases not matched to a gene.

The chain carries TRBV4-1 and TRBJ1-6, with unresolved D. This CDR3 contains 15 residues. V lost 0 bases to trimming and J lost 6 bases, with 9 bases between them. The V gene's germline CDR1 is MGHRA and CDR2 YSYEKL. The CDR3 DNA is TGCGCCAGCAGCCAAGAAAACACCGTTAATTCACCCCTCCACTTT. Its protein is CASSQENTVNSPLHF.

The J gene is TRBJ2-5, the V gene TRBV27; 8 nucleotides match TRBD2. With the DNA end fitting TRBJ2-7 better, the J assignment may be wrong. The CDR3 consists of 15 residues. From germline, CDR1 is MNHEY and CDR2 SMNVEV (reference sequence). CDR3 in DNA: TGTGCCAGCAGTCCTGGAGGAGCGGGGGAATACGAGCAGTACTTC. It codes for CASSPGGAGEYEQYF.

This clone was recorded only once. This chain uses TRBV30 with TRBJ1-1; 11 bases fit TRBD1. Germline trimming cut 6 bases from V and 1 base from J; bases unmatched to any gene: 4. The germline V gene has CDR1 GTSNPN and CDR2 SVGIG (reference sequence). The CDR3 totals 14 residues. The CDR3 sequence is CACTGQGGNTEAFF. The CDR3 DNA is TGTGCCTGTACGGGACAGGGGGGGAACACTGAAGCTTTCTTT.

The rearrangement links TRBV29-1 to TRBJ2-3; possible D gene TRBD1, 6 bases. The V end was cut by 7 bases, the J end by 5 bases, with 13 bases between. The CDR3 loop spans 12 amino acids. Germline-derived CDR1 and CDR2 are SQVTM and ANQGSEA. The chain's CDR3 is CSERLGGDTQYF. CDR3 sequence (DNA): TGCAGCGAGCGTTTAGGGGGAGATACGCAGTATTTT.

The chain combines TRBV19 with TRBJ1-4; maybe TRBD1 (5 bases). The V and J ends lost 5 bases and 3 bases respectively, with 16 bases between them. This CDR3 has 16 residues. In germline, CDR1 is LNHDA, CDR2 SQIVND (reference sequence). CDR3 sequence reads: CASSPRLTAPNEKLFF. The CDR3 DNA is TGTGCCAGTAGTCCCCGGTTGACAGCCCCTAATGAAAAACTGTTTTTT.

The CDR3 DNA follows: TGTGCCAGCAGCTCCCCCATAGCGGGGGGGCCCACAGATACGCAGTATTTT. As protein: CASSSPIAGGPTDTQYF. The chain joins TRBV7-9 to TRBJ2-3, with 11 bases aligning to TRBD2. V shed 4 bases and J 2 bases; nucleotides not matched to a gene: 8. Germline CDR1 and CDR2: SEHNR and FQNEAQ (reference sequence). The CDR3 runs 17 residues. The whole variable domain, remainder taken from reference TRBV7-9 and TRBJ2-3, is DTGVSQNPRHKITKRGQNVTFRCDPISEHNRLYWYRQTLGQGPEFLTYFQNEAQLEKSRLLSDRFSAERPKGSFSTLEIQRTEQGDSAMYLCASSSPIAGGPTDTQYFGPGTRLTVL.

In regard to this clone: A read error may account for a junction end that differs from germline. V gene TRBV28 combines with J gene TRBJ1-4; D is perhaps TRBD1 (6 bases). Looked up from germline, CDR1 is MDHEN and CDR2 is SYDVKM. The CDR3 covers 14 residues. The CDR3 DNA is TGTGCCAGCACCCCCAGGGGCGGAAATGAAAAACTGCTTTTT. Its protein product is CASTPRGGNEKLLF.

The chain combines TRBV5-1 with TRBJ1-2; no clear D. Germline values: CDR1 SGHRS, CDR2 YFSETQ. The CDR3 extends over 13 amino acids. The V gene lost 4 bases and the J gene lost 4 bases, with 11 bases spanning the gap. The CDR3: CASSREVSYGYTF. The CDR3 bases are TGCGCCAGCAGCCGTGAGGTCTCCTATGGCTACACCTTC.

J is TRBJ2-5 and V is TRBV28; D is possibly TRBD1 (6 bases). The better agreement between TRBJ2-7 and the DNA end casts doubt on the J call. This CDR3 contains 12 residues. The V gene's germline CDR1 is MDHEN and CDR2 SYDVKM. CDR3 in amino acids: CASNKQGYEQYF. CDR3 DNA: TGTGCCAGCAACAAACAGGGTTACGAGCAGTACTTC.

CDR3 coding DNA: TGCAGCGTTGAACTAACCCAGGGAGTGCAGTTCTTC. Its protein is CSVELTQGVQFF. The chain uses TRBV29-1 and TRBJ2-1; D is tentatively TRBD1 or TRBD2 (5 bases each). The CDR3 spans 12 residues. Germline loops: CDR1 SQVTM, CDR2 ANQGSEA. The germline V and J ends were trimmed by 2 bases and 12 bases, with 14 bases remaining between them.

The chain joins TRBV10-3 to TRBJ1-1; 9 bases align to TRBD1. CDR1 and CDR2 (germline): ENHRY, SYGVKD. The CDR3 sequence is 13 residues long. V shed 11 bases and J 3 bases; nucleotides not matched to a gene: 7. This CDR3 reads CAARQGEDTEAFF. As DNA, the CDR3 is TGTGCCGCACGACAGGGGGAGGACACTGAAGCTTTCTTT.

DNA for the CDR3: TGCGCCAGCAGCTTGCCCCGACAGGGCTTGACTGAAGCTTTCTTT. Translated, it gives CASSLPRQGLTEAFF. This sequence joins TRBV5-1 and TRBJ1-1; the match to TRBD1 covers 7 bases. Germline assignment: CDR1 SGHRS and CDR2 YFSETQ. V shed 1 base, J shed 5 bases, and the junction held 8 bases outside the gene matches. This CDR3 has 15 amino acids.

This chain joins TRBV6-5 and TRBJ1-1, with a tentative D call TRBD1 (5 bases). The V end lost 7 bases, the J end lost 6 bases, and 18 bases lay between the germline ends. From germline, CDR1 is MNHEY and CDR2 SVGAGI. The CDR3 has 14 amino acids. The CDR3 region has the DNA TGTGCCAGCACGTTGTTGGGGGGTCACGCTGAAGCTTTCTTT. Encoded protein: CASTLLGGHAEAFF.

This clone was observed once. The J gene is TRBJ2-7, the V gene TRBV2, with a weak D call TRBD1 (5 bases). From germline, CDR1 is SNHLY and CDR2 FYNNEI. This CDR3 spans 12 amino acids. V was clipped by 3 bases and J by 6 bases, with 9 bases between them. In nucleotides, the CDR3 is TGTGCCAGCAGTGACCCAGGGTTCGAGCAGTACTTC. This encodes CASSDPGFEQYF.

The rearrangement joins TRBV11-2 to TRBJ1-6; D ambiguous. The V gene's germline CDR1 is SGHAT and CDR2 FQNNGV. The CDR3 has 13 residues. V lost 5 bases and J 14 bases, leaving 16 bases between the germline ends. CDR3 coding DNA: TGTGCCAGCAGCCCCGGTCGGGAGGGCACCCTCCACTTT. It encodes CASSPGREGTLHF.

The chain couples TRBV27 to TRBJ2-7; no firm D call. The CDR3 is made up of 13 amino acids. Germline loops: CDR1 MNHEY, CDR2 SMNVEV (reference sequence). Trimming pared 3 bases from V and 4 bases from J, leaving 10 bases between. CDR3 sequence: CASSFGLEYEQYF. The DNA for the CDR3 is TGTGCCAGCAGTTTCGGGCTGGAATACGAGCAGTACTTC.